The clone carrying this TCR beta chain was seen many times. Its antigen is not identified. The sample comes from a study of Graves' ophthalmopathy and Graves' hyperthyroidism. Germline CDR1 MNHEY, CDR2 SMNVEV (reference sequence). Trimming shortened V by 0 bases and J by 7 bases, and 18 bases separated the two germline ends. The CDR3 runs to 16 residues. RNA transcripts yielded amplified TCR beta CDR3 regions. The first-round RT-PCR employed HTBI primers together with the Qiagen OneStep RT-PCR kit. A multiplex PCR was then performed as the second round. TCRdb re-analysed the multiplex PCR reads in MiXCR, keeping a single row per CDR3 protein. The sample holds about 480,000 distinct CDR3 sequences, around 14% seen once. Study results and caveats: Among thyroid clonotypes expanded above 0.001 frequency, most also appeared in blood. This model predicted ophthalmopathy progression (sensitivity around 71%, specificity 72.22%).

Every ophthalmopathy donor presented moderate-to-severe activity, CAS ≥3, NOSPECS ≥4 and duration under 3 months. Fresh peripheral blood, around 9.3 ml, was the PBMC source. The chain carries TRBV27 and TRBJ2-5, with unresolved D. This clonotype originated in a woman in her 30s with Graves' ophthalmopathy. Sample: blood. In nucleotides, the CDR3 is TGTGCCAGCAGTTTATCGCTTTCCGCAGGCGTCGCGACCCAGTACTTC. This sequence encodes CASSLSLSAGVATQYF.